The 9 T cell receptor beta chains below all came from one sample that was sequenced in a study of shared clonotypes between healthy human individuals. Only in-frame clones appear in the TCRdb table, and some are missing; sequencing was by immunoSEQ multiplex PCR. In the table there are 550,000 to 850,000 clones, about two thirds of which are singletons. The sequencing sample was made of memory CD4+ T cells sorted from blood. Sample subset: CD45RA-negative fraction. The receptors here all came from a woman aged 25-40 years in good health.

In this sample, this clone turned up a few times. This chain joins TRBV30 and TRBJ1-5, with a possible D match to TRBD1 (5 bases). The germline V gene has CDR1 GTSNPN and CDR2 SVGIG (reference sequence). Trimming left V 5 bases short and J 15 bases short, with 20 bases between. The CDR3 is made up of 12 amino acids. CDR3 amino acids: CAWGSTGTAGHF. The CDR3 DNA reads as TGTGCCTGGGGATCCACCGGGACCGCGGGGCATTTT.

The chain carries TRBV27 and TRBJ1-5; D is undetermined. In germline, CDR1 is MNHEY, CDR2 SMNVEV (reference sequence). This CDR3 is 17 amino acids long. Trimming shortened V by 1 base and J by 0 bases, and 13 bases separated the two germline ends. The CDR3 DNA reads as TGTGCCAGCAGTTTATTGTCCGGGCAACTTAGCAATCAGCCCCAGCATTTT. The encoded protein is CASSLLSGQLSNQPQHF.

The rearrangement uses TRBV5-4 and TRBJ1-2; D is unresolved. Germline V gene sequence: CDR1 SGHNT, CDR2 YYREEE (reference sequence). Trimming took off 0 bases at V and 5 bases at J, with 8 bases between the two ends. The CDR3 covers 13 residues. This chain's CDR3 is CASSLEPNYGYTF. Written as DNA, the CDR3 is TGTGCCAGCAGCTTGGAGCCAAATTATGGCTACACCTTC. Drawing the rest from reference TRBV5-4 and TRBJ1-2, the complete variable domain is ETGVTQSPTHLIKTRGQQVTLRCSSQSGHNTVSWYQQALGQGPQFIFQYYREEENGRGNFPPRFSGLQFPNYSSELNVNALELDDSALYLCASSLEPNYGYTFGSGTRLTVV.

The table lists this clone with a few counts. This sequence joins TRBV19 and TRBJ2-3, with 13 bases identical to TRBD2. Unmatched junction bases numbered 12, after V lost 4 bases and J lost 5 bases. CDR1 and CDR2 from the germline V gene are LNHDA and SQIVND (reference sequence). This CDR3 spans 18 amino acids. Here the CDR3 reads CASSKGRGLAGEIDTQYF. The CDR3 nucleotides read TGTGCCAGTAGTAAAGGCAGAGGACTAGCGGGAGAAATAGATACGCAGTATTTT. The complete variable domain, with remaining parts taken from reference TRBV19 and TRBJ2-3, reads DGGITQSPKYLFRKEGQNVTLSCEQNLNHDAMYWYRQDPGQGLRLIYYSQIVNDFQKGDIAEGYSVSREKKESFPLTVTSAQKNPTAFYLCASSKGRGLAGEIDTQYFGPGTRLTVL.

V and J are TRBV10-2 and TRBJ2-1; 9 positions match TRBD1. Germline V gene lookup returns CDR1 WSHSY and CDR2 SAAADI. V gave up 6 bases and J gave up 4 bases; unmatched junction bases: 7. This CDR3 comprises 15 residues. As DNA, the CDR3 is TGCGCCAGCAGACCCGGGACAGGGCTTTACAATGAGCAGTTCTTC. It specifies CASRPGTGLYNEQFF.

V usage is TRBV2 and J usage is TRBJ2-2; no clear D gene. There are 16 residues in the CDR3. The germline V gene has CDR1 SNHLY and CDR2 FYNNEI. The germline V and J ends were trimmed by 10 bases and 0 bases, with 18 bases remaining between them. The CDR3, as DNA: TGTGCCACCCTTTCGATATCTGGGGCGAACACCGGGGAGCTGTTTTTT. It encodes CATLSISGANTGELFF.

The chain has TRBV5-8 and TRBJ2-1, with 9 bases identical to TRBD2. This CDR3 is built from 17 residues. Per the germline V gene, CDR1 is SGHTS and CDR2 is YDEGEE. With 4 bases clipped from V and 1 base from J, the junction kept 9 bases outside the gene matches. The DNA for the CDR3 is TGTGCCAGCAGCCTTGGGACTAGCAGTAGATCCTACAATGAGCAGTTCTTC. Translating gives CASSLGTSSRSYNEQFF.

The chain joins TRBV30 to TRBJ2-7, with D perhaps matching TRBD2 (5 bases). CDR1 GTSNPN and CDR2 SVGIG come from the germline V gene (reference sequence). The ends were cut back, 5 bases at V and 6 bases at J, with 20 bases in the middle. CDR3 size: 14 residues. Written as DNA, the CDR3 is TGTGCCTGGGAATCCCGGGCCTTAGGGAGCGAGCAGTACTTC. It specifies CAWESRALGSEQYF.

The chain is built from TRBV19 and TRBJ2-1; possible D gene TRBD1, 6 bases. The CDR3 loop spans 13 amino acids. CDR1 and CDR2 (germline): LNHDA, SQIVND (reference sequence). Trimming left V 5 bases short and J 6 bases short, with 11 bases between. The CDR3 DNA follows: TGTGCCAGTAGTTCGGACAGAATCAATGAGCAGTTCTTC. Protein: CASSSDRINEQFF.